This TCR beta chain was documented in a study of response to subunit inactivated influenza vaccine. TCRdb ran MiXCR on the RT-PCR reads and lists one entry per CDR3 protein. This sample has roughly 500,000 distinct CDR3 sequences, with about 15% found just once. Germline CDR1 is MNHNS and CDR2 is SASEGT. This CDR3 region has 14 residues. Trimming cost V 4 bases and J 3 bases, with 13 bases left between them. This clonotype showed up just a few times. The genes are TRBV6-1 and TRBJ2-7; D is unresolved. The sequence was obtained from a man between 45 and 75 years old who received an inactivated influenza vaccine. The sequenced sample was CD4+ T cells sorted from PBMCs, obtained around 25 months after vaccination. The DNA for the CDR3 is TGTGCCAGCAGTGGGGTGCGGAGCAACTACGAGCAGTACTTC. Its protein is CASSGVRSNYEQYF.